This T cell receptor (beta chain) was identified during a study of T cell responses to AZD1222 COVID-19 vaccine. The germline V gene encodes CDR1 SGHAT and CDR2 FQDESV (reference sequence). The CDR3 spans 14 residues. Trimming at V came to 4 bases and at J to 5 bases, leaving 5 bases not matched to a gene. General study points: Spike-wide vaccine-associated CD4 TCRs dominated at 160-218 and 743-854.

Turning to this clone: The antigen is undetermined.

Method: immunoSEQ multiplex PCR; TCRdb's copy keeps in-frame clones and lacks some. The profile shows 95,000 to 100,000 clones, around 84% of them singletons. The chain employs TRBV11-1 and TRBJ1-2; 9 bases are shared with TRBD1. Sequenced here: peripheral blood, sampled on day 0 of AZD1222 vaccination. The clonotype was recovered from an adult in good health. The CDR3 DNA is TGTGCCAGCAGCTCTACAGGGGGCGTGTATGGCTACACCTTC. It translates to CASSSTGGVYGYTF.